This T cell receptor (beta chain) was sequenced for a study of T cells expressing NK-cell markers. Study details: All TCR beta repertoires analysed originated from sorted CD3+CD56+NKG2C+, CD3+CD56+NKG2C- and CD3+CD56-NKG2C+ T cells. Study-wide results and caveats: Dominant NKG2C+ clonotypes in about 6 donors made up roughly 1.0-7.0% of CD8+ T cells. Unclear, still, was the HCMV specificity of the expanded NKG2C+ T cell clones. For four donors, these clonotypes were likewise the leading ones in the CD3+CD56-NKG2C+ fraction.

This CDR3 has 18 residues. CDR1 and CDR2 (germline): SGHAT, FQNNGV. A note on this clonotype: As yet, its antigen is unknown.

TCRdb re-called the 5' RACE reads and catalogs CDR3 proteins one per entry, DNA excluded. The sample holds a few hundred thousand distinct CDR3 sequences. V is TRBV11-2 and J is TRBJ2-2; TCRdb returns TRBD1, unconfirmable since there is no DNA. The TCR originated in a woman aged 45-59 years in good health. The sample comprised blood T cells: a sorted CD56 or NKG2C T cell subset, CD4+ or CD8+ T cells, or bulk PBMC T cells (not recorded which). The CDR3 sequence is CASSVGGPRKRRTGELFF.